This passage covers 14 T cell receptor beta chains from one sample sequenced in a study of T cell responses to AZD1222 COVID-19 vaccine. Libraries were prepared by immunoSEQ multiplex PCR; TCRdb keeps only in-frame clonotypes and omits some of them. This sample has 120,000 or so clones, with 85% to 90% found just once. Source: peripheral blood, taken on day 0 of AZD1222 vaccination. The source of these receptors is an adult in good health.

In its sample, this clone was seen once. V is TRBV6-5 and J is TRBJ1-5; 10 nucleotides align to TRBD1. V was clipped by 6 bases and J by 6 bases; unmatched bases: 8. Germline-derived CDR1 and CDR2 are MNHEY and SVGAGI. This CDR3 contains 15 residues. The CDR3, as DNA: TGTGCCAGCAGCCCGGGACAGGGGTTCGGTCAGCCCCAGCATTTT. Amino acids: CASSPGQGFGQPQHF.

This chain uses TRBV7-9 with TRBJ1-2; the D is unclear. V lost 1 base and J lost 2, with 8 bases in between. Germline-derived CDR1 and CDR2 are SEHNR and FQNEAQ (reference sequence). The CDR3 sequence is 14 residues long. The CDR3 loop reads CASSLETPNYGYTF. Here the CDR3 DNA reads TGTGCCAGCAGCTTAGAAACACCCAACTATGGCTACACCTTC.

This rearrangement joins TRBV11-1 to TRBJ1-1, with D maybe TRBD1 (6 bases). Trimming shortened V by 3 bases and J by 4 bases, and 12 bases separated the two germline ends. CDR1 is SGHAT, CDR2 FQDESV, per germline (reference sequence). The CDR3 totals 14 residues. The CDR3 coding sequence is TGTGCCAGCAGCTTCTTACAGGGCGGCACTGAAGCTTTCTTT. Translation gives CASSFLQGGTEAFF.

The J gene is TRBJ1-1, the V gene TRBV18; TRBD1 might be the D (5 bases). The CDR3 extends over 14 amino acids. CDR1 and CDR2 from the germline V gene are KGHSH and LQKENI. V was trimmed by 3 bases and J by 0 bases, leaving 8 bases between them. The CDR3, as DNA: TGTGCCAGCTCACCTTCCAGGGTGAACACTGAAGCTTTCTTT. It yields the protein CASSPSRVNTEAFF. Using reference TRBV18 and TRBJ1-1 for the parts outside the CDR3, the full variable domain is NAGVMQNPRHLVRRRGQEARLRCSPMKGHSHVYWYRQLPEEGLKFMVYLQKENIIDESGMPKERFSAEFPKEGPSILRIQQVVRGDSAAYFCASSPSRVNTEAFFGQGTRLTVV.

The V gene is TRBV28, the J gene TRBJ1-1, with D perhaps matching TRBD1 (6 bases). Germline values: CDR1 MDHEN, CDR2 SYDVKM. CDR3 length: 13 residues. Trimming shortened V by 2 bases and J by 4 bases, and 8 bases separated the two germline ends. The CDR3 DNA follows: TGTGCCAGCAGTTTAACAGGGCGCACTGAAGCTTTCTTT. Translated, it gives CASSLTGRTEAFF.

V gene TRBV9 combines with J gene TRBJ2-1; TRBD2 matches 8 bases. J was trimmed by 6 bases and V by 0 bases; bases with no gene match: 5. CDR3 length: 15 residues. Germline V lookup: CDR1 SGDLS, CDR2 YYNGEE. The CDR3 DNA follows: TGTGCCAGCAGCGTAGCGGGAGGGCCGTTCAATGAGCAGTTCTTC. This encodes CASSVAGGPFNEQFF.

This clone showed up just once. The V gene is TRBV7-9, the J gene TRBJ2-5; possible D gene TRBD1, 6 bases. In germline, CDR1 is SEHNR, CDR2 FQNEAQ (reference sequence). The CDR3 loop spans 15 amino acids. Deletions cut 0 bases from V and 2 bases from J, with 10 bases between. The CDR3 coding sequence is TGTGCCAGCAGCTTAGCACAGGGCCGACAAGAGACCCAGTACTTC. This encodes CASSLAQGRQETQYF.

The rearrangement joins TRBV4-2 to TRBJ2-1, with 11 positions matching TRBD2. J was trimmed by 4 bases and V by 4 bases; bases with no gene match: 6. Germline values: CDR1 LGHNA, CDR2 YNFKEQ. The CDR3 totals 16 residues. The CDR3 sequence: CASSPRASGGYNEQFF. CDR3 coding DNA: TGTGCCAGCAGCCCCCGGGCTAGCGGGGGGTACAATGAGCAGTTCTTC.

CDR3 coding DNA: TGTGCCAGCAGCCTCGGATCAAATAATTCACCCCTCCACTTT. Translation: CASSLGSNNSPLHF. The chain joins TRBV3-1 (or the pseudogene TRBV3-2) to TRBJ1-6; D gene uncertain. The CDR3 is 14 amino acids. Trimming left V 4 bases short and J 5 bases short, with 9 bases between. Germline V gene sequence: CDR1 LGHDT, CDR2 YNNKEL (reference sequence).

The genes are TRBV19 and TRBJ2-4, with no clear D. The ends were cut back, 6 bases at V and 0 bases at J, with 6 bases in the middle. The CDR3 is 13 amino acids. CDR1 and CDR2 from the germline V gene are LNHDA and SQIVND (reference sequence). The CDR3 protein is CASRVIAKNIQYF. As DNA, the CDR3 is TGTGCCAGTAGAGTAATAGCCAAAAACATTCAGTACTTC.

The CDR3 reads CASSQSYQVFNYGYTF. In DNA, the CDR3 is TGCGCCAGCAGTCAATCGTACCAGGTTTTTAACTATGGCTACACCTTC. J is TRBJ1-2 and V is TRBV5-1; D is ambiguous. Trimming cost V 5 bases and J 1 base, with 18 bases left between them. Germline CDR1 SGHRS, CDR2 YFSETQ. CDR3 length equals 16 residues.

As DNA, the CDR3 is TGTGCCTCGGGGCGGTCAGGATATGGCTACACCTTC. Protein sequence: CASGRSGYGYTF. The rearrangement joins TRBV19 to TRBJ1-2; D is possibly TRBD1 (5 bases). V shed 11 bases and J shed 5 bases, with 15 bases lying between them. From germline, CDR1 is LNHDA and CDR2 SQIVND (reference sequence). The CDR3 totals 12 residues.

This chain links TRBV27 with TRBJ1-6, with 7 bases fitting TRBD1. Germline trimming cut 3 bases from V and 9 bases from J; bases unmatched to any gene: 11. This CDR3 has 16 residues. Per the germline V gene, CDR1 is MNHEY and CDR2 is SMNVEV (reference sequence). The CDR3 nucleotides are TGTGCCAGCAGTTTCTACACAGGGGCAAAGGTTTCACCCCTCCACTTT. This sequence encodes CASSFYTGAKVSPLHF.

The J gene is TRBJ2-7, the V gene TRBV6-5; D unclear. Germline V CDR1 and CDR2: MNHEY, SVGAGI. Trimming stripped 0 bases from V and 7 bases from J, with 10 bases between. CDR3 length: 13 residues. CDR3 sequence: CASSYSRTLEQYF. CDR3 nucleotide sequence: TGTGCCAGCAGTTACTCGCGTACCCTGGAGCAGTACTTC.